Below, 25 T cell receptor beta chains from the same sample are listed, as sequenced in a study of shared clonotypes between healthy human individuals. Data came from immunoSEQ multiplex PCR; TCRdb stores just in-frame clones and leaves some out. The sample yields over a million clones, approximately 72% seen once. The material sequenced was memory CD4+ T cells sorted from blood. As to subset: CD45RA-negative fraction. These receptors were taken from a man younger than 35 in good health.

The rearrangement joins TRBV27 to TRBJ2-7, with D perhaps TRBD2 (6 bases). The CDR3 consists of 15 residues. Germline CDR1 and CDR2: MNHEY and SMNVEV (reference sequence). Deletions cut 6 bases from V and 2 bases from J, with 17 bases between. DNA of the CDR3: TGTGCCAGCAGCTACGGGATCCGGGGGACCTACGAGCAGTACTTC. Residues: CASSYGIRGTYEQYF.

This rearrangement joins TRBV27 to TRBJ2-5; D is perhaps TRBD2 (7 bases). Germline loops: CDR1 MNHEY, CDR2 SMNVEV (reference sequence). The V and J ends lost 6 bases and 0 bases respectively, with 20 bases between them. This CDR3 is 17 amino acids long. CDR3 DNA sequence: TGTGCCAGCAGCCCCAAGGGGGGGCGCCTGAACCAAGAGACCCAGTACTTC. It is translated as CASSPKGGRLNQETQYF.

This chain connects TRBV5-1 to TRBJ1-3, with D tentatively TRBD1 (6 bases). The CDR3 is 15 amino acids. The germline V gene encodes CDR1 SGHRS and CDR2 YFSETQ. Trimming left V 2 bases short and J 7 bases short, with 16 bases between. CDR3 protein: CASSLGSQGRNTIYF. As DNA, the CDR3 is TGCGCCAGCAGCTTAGGTTCCCAGGGGAGGAACACCATATATTTT.

V is TRBV28 and J is TRBJ1-5; possibly TRBD1 for D (5 bases). The germline CDR1 and CDR2 sequences are MDHEN and SYDVKM. Trimming took off 4 bases at V and 5 bases at J, with 12 bases between the two ends. This CDR3 comprises 14 residues. The CDR3 DNA sequence: TGTGCCAGCAGTTGGGGGGTGGGGGATCAGCCCCAGCATTTT. Its protein product is CASSWGVGDQPQHF.

The chain is built from TRBV29-1 and TRBJ2-1, with D unresolved. V lost 4 bases, J lost 5 bases, and 9 bases lay in between. The length of the CDR3 is 12 residues. Germline-derived CDR1 and CDR2 are SQVTM and ANQGSEA. In nucleotides, the CDR3 is TGCAGCGTTGCGAGGCTAAACAATGAGCAGTTCTTC. Translating gives CSVARLNNEQFF.

This clone came up once. The genes are TRBV6-5 and TRBJ2-2; D might be TRBD1 (7 bases). This CDR3 has 16 residues. Trimming stripped 2 bases from V and 5 bases from J, with 15 bases between. The germline CDR1 and CDR2 sequences are MNHEY and SVGAGI. CDR3 coding DNA: TGTGCCAGCAGTTACGAGGGGGGCAGGGGGACCGGGGAGCTGTTTTTT. It encodes CASSYEGGRGTGELFF.

The chain uses TRBV19 and TRBJ1-1; 9 bases are a match to TRBD1. Per germline, CDR1 LNHDA and CDR2 SQIVND (reference sequence). The J segment lost 3 bases and the V segment lost 6 bases, leaving 8 bases of the junction unmatched. The CDR3 is 15 amino acids. This chain's CDR3 is CASREQGARDTEAFF. CDR3 nucleotide sequence: TGTGCCAGTAGGGAACAGGGGGCGCGTGACACTGAAGCTTTCTTT.

The chain recombines TRBV13 with TRBJ2-3; 10 bases are a match to TRBD2. Per the germline V gene, CDR1 is PRHDT and CDR2 is FYEKMQ (reference sequence). Germline trimming cut 0 bases from V and 0 bases from J; bases unmatched to any gene: 6. This CDR3 region has 18 residues. CDR3: CASSLGLAGAVSTDTQYF. The CDR3 nucleotides read TGTGCCAGCAGCTTAGGCCTAGCGGGAGCCGTTAGCACAGATACGCAGTATTTT.

This clone has just a few counts. The chain combines TRBV18 with TRBJ1-6; perhaps TRBD1 as D (6 bases). The CDR3 runs 15 residues. Germline V gene lookup returns CDR1 KGHSH and CDR2 LQKENI. V was trimmed by 8 bases and J by 4 bases, leaving 15 bases between them. CDR3 sequence (DNA): TGTGCCAGCAAGACTTGGGACATTTATAATTCACCCCTCCACTTT. It codes for CASKTWDIYNSPLHF.

The J gene is TRBJ1-2, the V gene TRBV15, with D perhaps matching TRBD1 (6 bases). This CDR3 is built from 14 residues. In germline, CDR1 is LNHNV, CDR2 YYDKDF (reference sequence). The germline V and J ends were trimmed by 2 bases and 8 bases, with 15 bases remaining between them. As DNA, the CDR3 is TGTGCCACCAGCAGACAGGGGACGTCGGGGGGCTACACCTTC. Its protein product is CATSRQGTSGGYTF.

The V and J genes are TRBV30 and TRBJ1-6, with unresolved D. The CDR3 has 17 residues. Per the germline V gene, CDR1 is GTSNPN and CDR2 is SVGIG (reference sequence). V lost 0 bases and J 0 bases, leaving 12 bases between the germline ends. CDR3 in amino acids: CAWSVRGRSSYNSPLHF. CDR3 sequence (DNA): TGTGCCTGGAGTGTACGGGGTAGGAGCTCCTATAATTCACCCCTCCACTTT.

This clone showed up just once. Here the CDR3 DNA reads TGTGCCAGCTCACCACTTAGCCCGGGGGGTAATTCACCCCTCCACTTT. It codes for CASSPLSPGGNSPLHF. The gene calls are TRBV18 and TRBJ1-6, with a tentative D call TRBD1 (5 bases). This CDR3 contains 16 residues. The V gene's germline CDR1 is KGHSH and CDR2 LQKENI. V was cut by 1 base and J by 6 bases, with 13 bases left in between.

The chain is built from TRBV7-2 and TRBJ1-4; possibly TRBD1 for D (5 bases). There are 14 residues in the CDR3. Trimming left V 3 bases short and J 8 bases short, with 13 bases between. Germline-derived CDR1 and CDR2 are SGHTA and FQGNSA. As DNA, the CDR3 is TGTGCCAGCAGCTTTCGGACAAGGGAAGAAAAACTGTTTTTT. Protein product: CASSFRTREEKLFF.

The chain combines TRBV25-1 with TRBJ2-4; D may be TRBD2 (6 bases). The germline CDR1 and CDR2 sequences are MGHDK and SYGVNS. The V gene lost 7 bases and the J gene lost 9 bases, with 13 bases spanning the gap. This CDR3 has 12 residues. CDR3: CASISRGGIQYF. The CDR3 DNA reads as TGTGCCAGCATAAGTAGGGGAGGCATTCAGTACTTC.

V usage is TRBV5-8 and J usage is TRBJ1-6, with D perhaps TRBD1 (5 bases). V dropped 1 base and J dropped 7 bases, with 9 bases sitting between them. CDR3 size: 14 residues. Germline V CDR1 and CDR2: SGHTS, YDEGEE. In DNA form, the CDR3 reads TGTGCCAGCAGCTTGCGGCCAGGGAATTCACCCCTCCACTTT. Amino acids: CASSLRPGNSPLHF.

This clone has only one observation. The chain joins TRBV9 to TRBJ2-1, with TRBD1 identical over 9 bases. V was pared by 0 bases and J by 10 bases, with 5 bases of the junction left unmatched. Germline CDR1 SGDLS, CDR2 YYNGEE. CDR3 length: 14 amino acids. In DNA, the CDR3 is TGTGCCAGCAGCGTAGCTTCGGGACAGGGCGAGCAGTTCTTC. This sequence encodes CASSVASGQGEQFF. Looking up the rest from reference TRBV9 and TRBJ2-1 gives the full variable domain: DSGVTQTPKHLITATGQRVTLRCSPRSGDLSVYWYQQSLDQGLQFLIQYYNGEERAKGNILERFSAQQFPDLHSELNLSSLELGDSALYFCASSVASGQGEQFFGPGTRLTVL.

The chain employs TRBV7-2 and TRBJ2-3; 13 nucleotides align to TRBD2. Trimming took 5 bases from V and 1 from J; bases not matched to a gene: 9. Germline V gene lookup returns CDR1 SGHTA and CDR2 FQGNSA. This CDR3 region has 18 residues. The CDR3: CASSKLAGGPLGTDTQYF. CDR3 DNA sequence: TGTGCCAGCAGCAAACTAGCGGGAGGGCCCCTCGGCACAGATACGCAGTATTTT.

Concerning this clone: The sample holds other DNA sequences that translate to the same CDR3. This rearrangement joins TRBV19 to TRBJ1-5; 7 positions agree with TRBD1. Germline V gives CDR1 LNHDA, CDR2 SQIVND (reference sequence). The CDR3 is made up of 15 amino acids. The V gene end was trimmed by 1 base and the J gene end by 6 bases; junction bases not matched to a gene: 6. The CDR3 loop reads CASSIGGQGGQPQHF. CDR3 in DNA: TGTGCCAGTAGTATAGGCGGGCAGGGGGGTCAGCCCCAGCATTTT.

The chain is built from TRBV5-1 and TRBJ2-7; TRBD2 agrees at 7 bases. The V segment lost 1 base and the J segment 2 bases; nucleotides outside the gene matches: 6. The length of the CDR3 is 15 residues. CDR1 and CDR2 from the germline V gene are SGHRS and YFSETQ. The DNA of the CDR3 is TGCGCCAGCAGCTTGATATCCAGCGGGGCCTACGAGCAGTACTTC. Amino acid sequence: CASSLISSGAYEQYF.

This clone occurred a few times. The sample carries other DNA sequences with the same CDR3. This sequence joins TRBV6-1 and TRBJ1-5; maybe TRBD1 (5 bases). The ends were cut back, 2 bases at V and 1 base at J, with 6 bases in the middle. The length of the CDR3 is 14 residues. Germline V gene lookup returns CDR1 MNHNS and CDR2 SASEGT. In DNA form, the CDR3 reads TGTGCCAGCAGTGAATCAGGGAGCAATCAGCCCCAGCATTTT. Its translation is CASSESGSNQPQHF.

This chain joins TRBV2 and TRBJ1-1; D not certain. Trimming cost V 1 base and J 5 bases, with 5 bases left between them. Germline V lookup: CDR1 SNHLY, CDR2 FYNNEI. This CDR3 region has 12 residues. DNA of the CDR3: TGTGCCAGCAGTGAAGACTGGACTGAAGCTTTCTTT. Amino acids: CASSEDWTEAFF.

The rearrangement links TRBV7-2 to TRBJ2-7; D possibly corresponds to TRBD2 (6 bases). The germline CDR1 and CDR2 sequences are SGHTA and FQGNSA. This CDR3 comprises 14 residues. Trimming removed 5 bases from V and 1 base from J, with 12 bases in between. The CDR3, as DNA: TGTGCCAGCAGCGCGGGACCGGGTTCCTACGAGCAGTACTTC. Translated, it gives CASSAGPGSYEQYF.

V gene TRBV25-1 combines with J gene TRBJ2-3; TRBD2 matches at 8 bases. Germline CDR1 is MGHDK and CDR2 is SYGVNS. V lost 3 bases to trimming and J lost 1 base; unmatched junction nucleotides: 6. This CDR3 contains 16 residues. Here the CDR3 reads CASSDSGKLGTDTQYF. Written as DNA, the CDR3 is TGTGCCAGCAGTGATAGCGGGAAACTCGGCACAGATACGCAGTATTTT. Complete variable domain (other parts from reference TRBV25-1 and TRBJ2-3): EADIYQTPRYLVIGTGKKITLECSQTMGHDKMYWYQQDPGMELHLIHYSYGVNSTEKGDLSSESTVSRIRTEHFPLTLESARPSHTSQYLCASSDSGKLGTDTQYFGPGTRLTVL.

V gene TRBV6-1 combines with J gene TRBJ2-4; D remains unclear. Deletions cut 5 bases from V and 0 bases from J, with 8 bases between. Germline values: CDR1 MNHNS, CDR2 SASEGT. CDR3 length equals 14 residues. The DNA for the CDR3 is TGTGCCAGCAGTCCTGGGGTAGCCAAAAACATTCAGTACTTC. Protein sequence: CASSPGVAKNIQYF.

The V gene is TRBV5-1, the J gene TRBJ2-7; 7 nucleotides agree with TRBD2. The CDR3 totals 14 residues. Germline assignment: CDR1 SGHRS and CDR2 YFSETQ. Trimming took 3 bases from V and 6 from J; bases not matched to a gene: 9. The CDR3 region has the DNA TGCGCCAGCAGCTCGGGGAGCTGGGGGGGCGAGCAGTACTTC. Its protein product is CASSSGSWGGEQYF.